A selection of T cell receptor beta chains follows, all from one sample in a study of blood T cell repertoires in COVID-19. Assay used: immunoSEQ multiplex PCR; TCRdb lists only in-frame clones, some missing. The data show around 260,000 clones, approximately 85% seen once. The material sequenced was peripheral blood. The receptors stem from a human donor with COVID-19, enrolled during active disease. The donor label of this sample is uncertain. Each CDR3 is given with its conserved first and last residue. Each record gives: V gene, D gene, J gene, clone size, CDR3 protein, CDR3 DNA. A D gene is named only where the DNA matches it firmly. Rows may omit the clone size; those that give it use once, few, many or a size class.

V gene: TRBV9
D gene: TRBD1
J gene: TRBJ2-7
clone size: once
CDR3 protein: CASSKTQGAYEQYF
CDR3 DNA: TGTGCCAGCAGCAAGACACAGGGGGCCTACGAGCAGTACTTC

V gene: TRBV5-1
D gene: .
J gene: TRBJ1-1
clone size: .
CDR3 protein: CASSSQSSNTEAFF
CDR3 DNA: TGCGCCAGCAGCTCTCAGTCCTCGAACACTGAAGCTTTCTTT

V gene: TRBV27
D gene: TRBD1
J gene: TRBJ1-4
clone size: .
CDR3 protein: CASPGGTGFNEKLFF
CDR3 DNA: TGTGCCAGCCCTGGAGGGACAGGATTTAATGAAAAACTGTTTTTT

V gene: TRBV19
D gene: .
J gene: TRBJ1-5
clone size: .
CDR3 protein: CASSILGLLPQHF
CDR3 DNA: TGTGCCAGTAGTATCTTGGGCTTATTGCCCCAGCATTTT

V gene: TRBV11-3
D gene: TRBD2
J gene: TRBJ2-1
clone size: .
CDR3 protein: CASSLDRAGGYNEQFF
CDR3 DNA: TGTGCCAGCAGCTTAGATCGGGCGGGAGGCTACAATGAGCAGTTCTTC

V gene: TRBV3-1/TRBV3-2
D gene: .
J gene: TRBJ1-3
clone size: .
CDR3 protein: CASSQTPAVAGNTIYF
CDR3 DNA: TGTGCCAGCAGCCAAACCCCGGCGGTGGCAGGAAACACCATATATTTT

V gene: TRBV5-1
D gene: .
J gene: TRBJ1-5
clone size: once
CDR3 protein: CASSSDGLANQPQHF
CDR3 DNA: TGCGCCAGCAGCTCGGACGGGTTAGCGAATCAGCCCCAGCATTTT

V gene: TRBV7-2
D gene: .
J gene: TRBJ1-5
clone size: .
CDR3 protein: CASSFIGGANQPQHF
CDR3 DNA: TGTGCCAGCAGCTTCATAGGGGGTGCAAATCAGCCCCAGCATTTT

V gene: TRBV7-2
D gene: .
J gene: TRBJ1-6
clone size: few
CDR3 protein: CASANRGSPLHF
CDR3 DNA: TGTGCCAGCGCAAATCGGGGTTCACCCCTCCACTTT

V gene: TRBV4-3
D gene: TRBD1
J gene: TRBJ2-4
clone size: .
CDR3 protein: CASSPTDRVGNIQYF
CDR3 DNA: TGCGCCAGCAGCCCGACGGACAGGGTTGGAAACATTCAGTACTTC

V gene: TRBV30
D gene: .
J gene: TRBJ2-3
clone size: .
CDR3 protein: CAWTPSPDTQYF
CDR3 DNA: TGTGCCTGGACCCCAAGCCCAGATACGCAGTATTTT

V gene: TRBV9
D gene: TRBD1
J gene: TRBJ1-1
clone size: .
CDR3 protein: CASSHLTGGPSEAFF
CDR3 DNA: TGTGCCAGCAGCCACCTTACAGGGGGTCCCTCTGAAGCTTTCTTT

V gene: TRBV7-2
D gene: TRBD1
J gene: TRBJ2-1
clone size: few
CDR3 protein: CASRATGTTYNEQFF
CDR3 DNA: TGTGCCAGCAGGGCGACAGGGACAACCTACAATGAGCAGTTCTTC

V gene: TRBV4-1
D gene: .
J gene: TRBJ2-2
clone size: .
CDR3 protein: CASSQDPGVNTGELFF
CDR3 DNA: TGCGCCAGCAGCCAAGACCCAGGGGTCAACACCGGGGAGCTGTTTTTT

V gene: TRBV12-5
D gene: .
J gene: TRBJ1-1
clone size: .
CDR3 protein: CASGLGTANTEAFF
CDR3 DNA: TGTGCTAGTGGTTTGGGGACAGCGAACACTGAAGCTTTCTTT

V gene: TRBV28
D gene: TRBD2
J gene: TRBJ2-5
clone size: .
CDR3 protein: CASSRLGLAGEETQYF
CDR3 DNA: TGTGCCAGCAGCCGACTCGGGCTAGCGGGAGAAGAGACCCAGTACTTC

V gene: TRBV19
D gene: TRBD2
J gene: TRBJ2-3
clone size: once
CDR3 protein: CASSRTSSTDTQYF
CDR3 DNA: TGTGCCAGTAGTAGGACTAGTAGCACAGATACGCAGTATTTT

V gene: TRBV27
D gene: .
J gene: TRBJ1-5
clone size: .
CDR3 protein: CASSFRGYSNQPQHF
CDR3 DNA: TGTGCCAGCAGTTTCAGGGGTTATAGCAATCAGCCCCAGCATTTT

V gene: TRBV4-1
D gene: .
J gene: TRBJ2-7
clone size: .
CDR3 protein: CASSRAPGSGYEQYF
CDR3 DNA: TGCGCCAGCAGCCGCGCGCCCGGGAGTGGGTACGAGCAGTACTTC

V gene: TRBV28
D gene: TRBD1
J gene: TRBJ1-4
clone size: .
CDR3 protein: CASTFGTGRIPTNEKLFF
CDR3 DNA: TGTGCCAGCACCTTCGGGACAGGGCGGATTCCGACTAATGAAAAACTGTTTTTT

V gene: TRBV19
D gene: TRBD1
J gene: TRBJ1-2
clone size: .
CDR3 protein: CASSVTGADGYTF
CDR3 DNA: TGTGCCAGTAGTGTTACAGGGGCGGATGGCTACACCTTC

V gene: TRBV9
D gene: .
J gene: TRBJ1-5
clone size: once
CDR3 protein: CASSLAGSNQPQHF
CDR3 DNA: TGTGCCAGCAGCCTAGCAGGTAGCAATCAGCCCCAGCATTTT

V gene: TRBV7-9
D gene: TRBD1
J gene: TRBJ1-2
clone size: .
CDR3 protein: CASSLSQGGRNGYTF
CDR3 DNA: TGTGCCAGCAGCTTAAGCCAGGGGGGAAGGAATGGCTACACCTTC

V gene: TRBV28
D gene: TRBD2
J gene: TRBJ2-7
clone size: .
CDR3 protein: CASIGTSGSPPTYEQYF
CDR3 DNA: TGTGCCAGCATCGGGACTAGCGGGAGCCCGCCGACCTACGAGCAGTACTTC

V gene: TRBV19
D gene: .
J gene: TRBJ1-2
clone size: .
CDR3 protein: CASSPINYGYTF
CDR3 DNA: TGTGCCAGTAGTCCTATTAACTATGGCTACACCTTC

V gene: TRBV7-9
D gene: TRBD1
J gene: TRBJ1-6
clone size: .
CDR3 protein: CASSLGGQGNSPLHF
CDR3 DNA: TGTGCCAGCAGCTTGGGGGGACAGGGGAATTCACCCCTCCACTTT

V gene: TRBV19
D gene: TRBD1
J gene: TRBJ1-5
clone size: .
CDR3 protein: CASSPRGQVPNQPQHF
CDR3 DNA: TGTGCCAGTAGTCCAAGGGGACAGGTACCTAATCAGCCCCAGCATTTT

V gene: TRBV29-1
D gene: TRBD1
J gene: TRBJ1-1
clone size: .
CDR3 protein: CSTRTGGDTEAFF
CDR3 DNA: TGCAGCACACGGACAGGGGGAGACACTGAAGCTTTCTTT